These 32 T cell receptor beta chains share one sample of origin, sequenced in a study of identical twins. TCRdb re-derived calls from the 5' RACE reads in MiXCR, one entry per CDR3 protein. The data show around 340,000 distinct CDR3 sequences, 12% seen once. This sample also appeared in a second study, on yellow fever vaccine responses in identical twins.

Sequencing was performed on CD8+ T cells sorted from blood. These receptors all stem from a woman between 18 and 30 years old in good health.

The gene calls are TRBV4-1 and TRBJ2-5, with D tentatively TRBD2 (6 bases). Germline V gene lookup returns CDR1 MGHRA and CDR2 YSYEKL. Trimming removed 1 base at V and 5 bases at J, with 14 bases between. The CDR3 is made up of 15 amino acids. The DNA for the CDR3 is TGCGCCAGCAGCCAAGTTTCGGGAGAGGGGGAGACCCAGTACTTC. It is translated as CASSQVSGEGETQYF.

This clonotype was detected many times. The J gene is TRBJ2-5, the V gene TRBV5-1, with 8 nucleotides matching TRBD2. The germline CDR1 and CDR2 sequences are SGHRS and YFSETQ. There are 15 residues in the CDR3. Germline trimming cut 0 bases from V and 5 bases from J; bases unmatched to any gene: 6. CDR3 residues: CASSLVVAGMETQYF. The CDR3 bases are TGCGCCAGCAGCTTGGTAGTAGCGGGAATGGAGACCCAGTACTTC.

This clonotype was picked up a small number of times. The chain combines TRBV20-1 with TRBJ1-5; D may be TRBD1 (6 bases). Germline CDR1 DFQATT, CDR2 SNEGSKA (reference sequence). The CDR3 runs 15 residues. V lost 2 bases to trimming and J lost 5 bases, with 16 bases between them. The CDR3 DNA is TGCAGTGCTAGACTCCCCACAGGGACGCATCAGCCCCAGCATTTT. Translation: CSARLPTGTHQPQHF.

V gene TRBV7-6 combines with J gene TRBJ2-7; D unclear. Trimming removed 5 bases at V and 2 bases at J, with 16 bases between. The CDR3 totals 15 residues. From germline, CDR1 is SGHVS and CDR2 FNYEAQ. CDR3 DNA: TGTGCCAGCAGCCCCAGCCCACTGGAGACCTACGAGCAGTACGTC. Protein product: CASSPSPLETYEQYV.

This chain connects TRBV2 to TRBJ2-7, with 16 bases matching TRBD2. Germline lookup yields CDR1 SNHLY and CDR2 FYNNEI. The CDR3 spans 17 residues. The ends lost 4 bases at V and 4 bases at J; junction bases unmatched: 7. The CDR3, as DNA: TGTGCCAGCAGTGCCGGGACTAGCGGGAGGGCCATTTACGAGCAGTACTTC. Amino acids: CASSAGTSGRAIYEQYF.

CDR3 in amino acids: CASSPTDDETQYF. CDR3 nucleotide sequence: TGTGCCAGCAGCCCGACAGACGATGAGACCCAGTACTTC. The chain joins TRBV13 to TRBJ2-5; D may be TRBD1 (5 bases). Trimming removed 5 bases at V and 5 bases at J, with 12 bases between. The CDR3 contains 13 residues. Germline CDR1 and CDR2: PRHDT and FYEKMQ (reference sequence).

This clonotype was counted between two and nine times. The chain recombines TRBV6-1 with TRBJ2-3, with TRBD2 matching over 10 bases. Germline V gives CDR1 MNHNS, CDR2 SASEGT. J was trimmed by 1 base and V by 4 bases; bases with no gene match: 8. The CDR3 is made up of 17 amino acids. The CDR3 protein is CASSGTSGFEGTDTQYF. In DNA form, the CDR3 reads TGTGCCAGCAGTGGGACTAGCGGTTTTGAGGGCACAGATACGCAGTATTTT.

This clonotype appeared a few times. This chain uses TRBV29-1 with TRBJ2-3, with D perhaps TRBD1 (6 bases). Germline CDR1 reads SQVTM; CDR2 reads ANQGSEA. V was shortened by 1 base and J by 0 bases, with 14 bases between the two germline ends. The CDR3 runs to 16 residues. The CDR3 sequence: CSVEGVTGSSTDTQYF. The CDR3 DNA sequence: TGCAGCGTTGAAGGGGTTACAGGGTCCAGCACAGATACGCAGTATTTT.

The chain couples TRBV5-1 to TRBJ2-1; possibly TRBD1 for D (5 bases). In germline, CDR1 is SGHRS, CDR2 YFSETQ. CDR3 length: 15 amino acids. V was cut by 4 bases and J by 5 bases, with 16 bases left in between. The CDR3 region is CASSLGFDSHNEQFF. The CDR3 nucleotides read TGCGCCAGCAGCCTCGGTTTTGACAGTCACAATGAGCAGTTCTTC.

The V and J genes are TRBV14 and TRBJ2-3; 16 bases line up with TRBD2. In germline, CDR1 is SGHDN, CDR2 FVKESK. J was trimmed by 7 bases and V by 2 bases; bases with no gene match: 6. The CDR3 runs 17 residues. As DNA, the CDR3 is TGTGCCAGCAGCCAACCGGGACTAGCGGGGGGGCGAAATACGCAGTATTTT. Residues: CASSQPGLAGGRNTQYF. Supplemented by reference TRBV14 and TRBJ2-3, the full variable domain reads EAGVTQFPSHSVIEKGQTVTLRCDPISGHDNLYWYRRVMGKEIKFLLHFVKESKQDESGMPNNRFLAERTGGTYSTLKVQPAELEDSGVYFCASSQPGLAGGRNTQYFGPGTRLTVL.

In its sample, this clonotype was seen a few times. V usage is TRBV10-3 and J usage is TRBJ2-7; D is tentatively TRBD1 or TRBD2 (5 bases each). This CDR3 contains 16 residues. V gave up 0 bases and J gave up 0 bases, with 12 bases separating them. CDR1 is ENHRY, CDR2 SYGVKD, per germline. The CDR3 protein is CAISESSGSLSYEQYF. The CDR3 DNA follows: TGTGCCATCAGTGAGTCTTCAGGGAGTCTCTCCTACGAGCAGTACTTC.

In DNA form, the CDR3 reads TGTGCCAGCAGCGTAGGGGGATTCGGGCCCGGGGAGCTGTTTTTT. It codes for CASSVGGFGPGELFF. The V and J genes are TRBV9 and TRBJ2-2; no clear D gene. Germline V CDR1 and CDR2: SGDLS, YYNGEE. The V end lost 0 bases, the J end lost 6 bases, and 12 bases lay between the germline ends. The CDR3 runs 15 residues.

This clonotype was picked up many times. The chain combines TRBV4-1 with TRBJ2-1; D is unclear. Per germline, CDR1 MGHRA and CDR2 YSYEKL. V lost 0 bases and J lost 7, with 13 bases in between. This CDR3 contains 15 residues. The CDR3 reads CASSQDLAVGNEQFF. CDR3 sequence (DNA): TGCGCCAGCAGCCAAGATCTCGCCGTCGGGAATGAGCAGTTCTTC.

This clonotype was counted only a few times. V and J are TRBV27 and TRBJ1-1; 7 bases agree with TRBD1. V shed 5 bases, J shed 8 bases, and the junction held 5 bases outside the gene matches. Per the germline V gene, CDR1 is MNHEY and CDR2 is SMNVEV (reference sequence). The CDR3 spans 12 residues. In DNA form, the CDR3 reads TGTGCCAGCAGTCCATACAGGGGCGAAGCTTTCTTT. Translation: CASSPYRGEAFF.

This clonotype appeared many times. The V and J genes are TRBV27 and TRBJ2-7, with 10 bases aligning to TRBD1. Losses at the gene ends were 2 bases for V and 2 bases for J; bases not matched to a gene: 0. Looked up from germline, CDR1 is MNHEY and CDR2 is SMNVEV (reference sequence). CDR3 length: 14 residues. The CDR3, as DNA: TGTGCCAGCAGTTTAGGGACAGGGGCCTACGAGCAGTACTTC. It yields the protein CASSLGTGAYEQYF.

V usage is TRBV6-5 and J usage is TRBJ2-5; possibly TRBD1 or TRBD2 for D (5 bases each). This CDR3 has 15 amino acids. Per the germline V gene, CDR1 is MNHEY and CDR2 is SVGAGI. V lost 2 bases to trimming and J lost 1 base, with 11 bases between them. The CDR3 DNA sequence: TGTGCCAGCAGTTACCTAGGGACGGCCCAAGAGACCCAGTACTTC. Translating gives CASSYLGTAQETQYF.

This clonotype was seen only a few times. The gene calls are TRBV6-5 and TRBJ2-7; D uncertain. Germline CDR1 is MNHEY and CDR2 is SVGAGI. This CDR3 is built from 16 residues. Trimming shortened V by 0 bases and J by 3 bases, and 15 bases separated the two germline ends. Here the CDR3 reads CASSYSSPRPLYEQYF. CDR3 coding DNA: TGTGCCAGCAGTTACTCGAGCCCCAGGCCACTCTACGAGCAGTACTTC.

This clonotype was recorded a few times. This chain links TRBV27 with TRBJ2-1, with 8 nucleotides matching TRBD2. V shed 3 bases, J shed 9 bases, and the junction held 4 bases outside the gene matches. Germline lookup yields CDR1 MNHEY and CDR2 SMNVEV (reference sequence). This CDR3 comprises 13 residues. The CDR3 reads CASSFGRGGEQFF. CDR3 nucleotide sequence: TGTGCCAGCAGTTTCGGGAGGGGGGGTGAGCAGTTCTTC.

This clonotype was picked up a small number of times. The chain carries TRBV20-1 and TRBJ2-1; tentative D call: TRBD2 (6 bases). The CDR3 runs to 15 residues. Trimming removed 0 bases from V and 8 bases from J, with 17 bases in between. The germline CDR1 and CDR2 sequences are DFQATT and SNEGSKA (reference sequence). Written as DNA, the CDR3 is TGCAGTGCTAGAGATAGCGGCAGTCTTATGGATGAGCAGTTCTTC. This codes for CSARDSGSLMDEQFF.

This clonotype was observed a few times. This chain connects TRBV27 to TRBJ1-5; D remains unclear. Germline V CDR1 and CDR2: MNHEY, SMNVEV (reference sequence). V was pared by 3 bases and J by 5 bases, with 11 bases between. The CDR3 runs to 14 residues. The CDR3 is CASSFASSHQPQHF. Written as DNA, the CDR3 is TGTGCCAGCAGTTTCGCCAGCTCCCATCAGCCCCAGCATTTT.

The J gene is TRBJ1-5, the V gene TRBV28; D gene ambiguous. With 3 bases removed from V and 4 bases from J, the gap between germline ends came to 10 bases. The germline V gene encodes CDR1 MDHEN and CDR2 SYDVKM. This CDR3 region has 14 residues. In nucleotides, the CDR3 is TGTGCCAGCAGTTTGTGGCAGGATAATCAGCCCCAGCATTTT. Residues: CASSLWQDNQPQHF.

This rearrangement joins TRBV11-2 to TRBJ2-7, with 7 bases aligning to TRBD1. This CDR3 comprises 15 residues. CDR1 is SGHAT, CDR2 FQNNGV, per germline. J was trimmed by 2 bases and V by 5 bases; bases with no gene match: 9. The chain's CDR3 is CASSPRTGEPYEQYV. In DNA form, the CDR3 reads TGTGCCAGCAGCCCTAGGACAGGCGAGCCCTACGAGCAGTACGTC.

The CDR3 sequence is CASSYSGVGPGANVLTF. The DNA of the CDR3 is TGTGCCAGCAGTTACTCGGGGGTCGGCCCTGGGGCCAACGTCCTGACTTTC. The chain uses TRBV6-5 and TRBJ2-6; either TRBD1 or TRBD2 may fit D (5 bases each). The CDR3 runs to 17 residues. The V end was cut by 0 bases, the J end by 2 bases, with 11 bases between. The germline gives CDR1 MNHEY, CDR2 SVGAGI.

This chain connects TRBV29-1 to TRBJ2-7; D is perhaps TRBD2 (6 bases). This CDR3 has 14 residues. Germline V CDR1 and CDR2: SQVTM, ANQGSEA. V dropped 5 bases and J dropped 0 bases, with 14 bases sitting between them. The CDR3 sequence: CSVFLRGSSYEQYF. The DNA of the CDR3 is TGCAGCGTTTTTCTTCGGGGGAGCTCCTACGAGCAGTACTTC.

This clonotype was seen a few times. The chain couples TRBV4-1 to TRBJ2-4; the D gene is possibly TRBD1 (5 bases). The V gene's germline CDR1 is MGHRA and CDR2 YSYEKL. The CDR3 totals 16 residues. Trimming took 2 bases from V and 0 from J, leaving 11 bases between them. CDR3 DNA: TGCGCCAGCAGCCAACCCAGGGTACTAGCCAAAAACATTCAGTACTTC. It is translated as CASSQPRVLAKNIQYF.

The V and J genes are TRBV6-6 and TRBJ1-2; TRBD1 matches 10 bases. The CDR3 extends over 12 amino acids. CDR1 and CDR2 (germline): MNHNY, SVGAGI (reference sequence). The ends lost 5 bases at V and 8 bases at J; junction bases unmatched: 2. CDR3 in amino acids: CASSGTGAGYTF. The CDR3 DNA reads as TGTGCCAGCAGTGGGACAGGGGCCGGCTACACCTTC.

This chain links TRBV12-3 or TRBV12-4 with TRBJ1-1; the D is unclear. The CDR3 has 13 amino acids. The ends were cut back, 3 bases at V and 0 bases at J, with 5 bases in the middle. CDR3 sequence (DNA): TGTGCCAGCAGTTTTAACTTGAACACTGAAGCTTTCTTT. It is translated as CASSFNLNTEAFF.

J is TRBJ2-1 and V is TRBV28; D remains ambiguous. Germline CDR1 and CDR2: MDHEN and SYDVKM. Trimming took 1 base from V and 0 from J, leaving 16 bases between them. CDR3 size: 18 residues. CDR3: CASSLLDETSLSYNEQFF. In DNA, the CDR3 is TGTGCCAGCAGTTTATTGGACGAAACCTCCCTCTCCTACAATGAGCAGTTCTTC.

This clonotype was counted ten times or more. The chain combines TRBV12-3 or TRBV12-4 with TRBJ2-1; possible D gene TRBD2, 6 bases. The CDR3 length is 13 residues. Trimming took off 8 bases at V and 8 bases at J, with 16 bases between the two ends. The CDR3 region has the DNA TGTGCCAGCTTGAGTGGGCGGGGAGATGAGCAGTTCTTC. Translation: CASLSGRGDEQFF.

The chain has TRBV12-5 and TRBJ1-4; D is uncertain. There are 15 residues in the CDR3. The germline CDR1 and CDR2 sequences are LGHNT and FRNRAP. The germline V and J ends were trimmed by 2 bases and 6 bases, with 13 bases remaining between them. The CDR3 region is CASGLSPVHHEKLFF. CDR3 DNA: TGTGCTAGTGGTTTGTCCCCGGTCCATCATGAAAAACTGTTTTTT.

Only one count was recorded for this clonotype. The chain uses TRBV20-1 and TRBJ1-6; tentatively, D is TRBD1 (5 bases). The CDR3 extends over 16 amino acids. V was cut by 3 bases and J by 4 bases, with 16 bases left in between. Germline CDR1 DFQATT, CDR2 SNEGSKA (reference sequence). This CDR3 reads CSARPSGRGYNSPLHF. The CDR3 nucleotides read TGCAGTGCTAGGCCTAGTGGTCGGGGGTATAATTCACCCCTCCACTTT.

This clonotype was recorded many times. This sequence joins TRBV5-1 and TRBJ1-5; 10 bases are shared with TRBD1. The CDR3 length is 15 residues. V lost 3 bases to trimming and J lost 6 bases; unmatched junction nucleotides: 6. Germline V CDR1 and CDR2: SGHRS, YFSETQ. In nucleotides, the CDR3 is TGCGCCAGCAGCTCCGGGACAGGGGTTGGTCAGCCCCAGCATTTT. It translates to CASSSGTGVGQPQHF.